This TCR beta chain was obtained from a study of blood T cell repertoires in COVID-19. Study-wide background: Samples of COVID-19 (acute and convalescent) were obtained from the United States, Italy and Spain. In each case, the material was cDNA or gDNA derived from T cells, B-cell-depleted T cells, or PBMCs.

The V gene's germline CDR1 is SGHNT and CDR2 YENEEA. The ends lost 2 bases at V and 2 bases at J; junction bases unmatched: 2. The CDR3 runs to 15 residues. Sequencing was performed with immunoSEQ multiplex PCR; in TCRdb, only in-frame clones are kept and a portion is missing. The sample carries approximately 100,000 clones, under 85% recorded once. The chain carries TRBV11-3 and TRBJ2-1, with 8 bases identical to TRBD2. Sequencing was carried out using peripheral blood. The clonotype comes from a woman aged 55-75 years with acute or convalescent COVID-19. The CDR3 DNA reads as TGTGCCAGCAGCTTAACGGGAGGGGCCTACAATGAGCAGTTCTTC. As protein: CASSLTGGAYNEQFF. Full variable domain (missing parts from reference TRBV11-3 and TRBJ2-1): EAGVVQSPRYKIIEKKQPVAFWCNPISGHNTLYWYLQNLGQGPELLIRYENEEAVDDSQLPKDRFSAERLKGVDSTLKIQPAELGDSAVYLCASSLTGGAYNEQFFGPGTRLTVL.